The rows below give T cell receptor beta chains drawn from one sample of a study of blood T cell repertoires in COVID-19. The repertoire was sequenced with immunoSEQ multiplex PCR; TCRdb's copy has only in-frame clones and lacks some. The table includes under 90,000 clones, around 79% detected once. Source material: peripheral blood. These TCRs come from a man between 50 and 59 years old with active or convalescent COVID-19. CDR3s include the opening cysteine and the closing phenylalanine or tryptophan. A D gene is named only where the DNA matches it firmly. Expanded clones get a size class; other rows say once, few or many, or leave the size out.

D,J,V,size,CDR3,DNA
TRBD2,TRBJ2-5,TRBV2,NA,CASKLAVGETQYF,TGTGCCAGCAAACTAGCGGTTGGGGAGACCCAGTACTTC
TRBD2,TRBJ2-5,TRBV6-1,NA,CASSDGVTSGVETQYF,TGTGCCAGCAGTGATGGGGTGACTAGCGGGGTAGAGACCCAGTACTTC
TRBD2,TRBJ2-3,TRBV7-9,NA,CASSRIHQRGVVDTQYF,TGTGCCAGCAGCCGAATCCACCAGCGGGGGGTTGTAGATACGCAGTATTTT
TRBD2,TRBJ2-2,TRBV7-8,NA,CASSSGLAGTSNTGELFF,TGTGCCAGCAGCTCGGGACTAGCGGGAACCTCGAACACCGGGGAGCTGTTTTTT
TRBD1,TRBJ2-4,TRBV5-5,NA,CASSPGQGRDIQYF,TGTGCCAGCAGCCCGGGACAGGGTAGGGACATTCAGTACTTC
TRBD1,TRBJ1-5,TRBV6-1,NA,CASSEGSGGNQPQHF,TGTGCCAGCAGTGAAGGATCAGGGGGGAATCAGCCCCAGCATTTT
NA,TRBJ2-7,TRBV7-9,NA,CASSPEGDEQYF,TGTGCCAGCAGCCCCGAGGGCGACGAGCAGTACTTC
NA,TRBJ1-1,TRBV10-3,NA,CAISESGGARTEAFF,TGTGCCATCAGTGAGTCGGGAGGGGCTCGGACTGAAGCTTTCTTT
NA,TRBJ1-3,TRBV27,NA,CASSLLRGGLSGNTIYF,TGTGCCAGCAGTTTACTTCGGGGGGGCCTCTCTGGAAACACCATATATTTT
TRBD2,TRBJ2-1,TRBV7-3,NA,CASSPGGRSYNEQFF,TGTGCCAGCAGCCCGGGGGGTCGCTCCTACAATGAGCAGTTCTTC
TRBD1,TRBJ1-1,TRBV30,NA,CAWRDRGPGMGNTEAFF,TGTGCCTGGAGGGACAGGGGGCCTGGGATGGGGAACACTGAAGCTTTCTTT
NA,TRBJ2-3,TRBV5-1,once,CASSLEVRPPADTQYF,TGCGCCAGCAGCTTGGAAGTGAGGCCTCCGGCAGATACGCAGTATTTT
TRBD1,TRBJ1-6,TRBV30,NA,CAWSVGTDNSPLHF,TGTGCCTGGAGTGTCGGGACAGACAATTCACCCCTCCACTTT
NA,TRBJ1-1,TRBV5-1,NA,CASSLATRNTEAFF,TGCGCCAGCAGCTTGGCGACTCGGAACACTGAAGCTTTCTTT
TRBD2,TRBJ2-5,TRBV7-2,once,CASSSAGGQETQYF,TGTGCCAGCAGTTCAGCGGGGGGACAAGAGACCCAGTACTTC
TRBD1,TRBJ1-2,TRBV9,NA,CASSVAGQGVGYTF,TGTGCCAGCAGCGTAGCCGGACAGGGGGTTGGCTACACCTTC
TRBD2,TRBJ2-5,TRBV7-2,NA,CASSPPGGLKETQYF,TGTGCCAGCAGCCCTCCGGGGGGTCTGAAAGAGACCCAGTACTTC
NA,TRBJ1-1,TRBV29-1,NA,CSVVQFGDTEAFF,TGCAGCGTTGTTCAGTTCGGGGACACTGAAGCTTTCTTT
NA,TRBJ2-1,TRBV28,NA,CASRGGPYNEQFF,TGTGCCAGCAGGGGGGGGCCCTACAATGAGCAGTTCTTC
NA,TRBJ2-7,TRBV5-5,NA,CASTIPDTSHEQYF,TGTGCCAGCACCATCCCGGACACGTCACACGAGCAGTACTTC
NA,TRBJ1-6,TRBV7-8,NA,CASSLSGAGSPLHF,TGTGCCAGCAGCTTATCAGGGGCTGGTTCACCCCTCCACTTT
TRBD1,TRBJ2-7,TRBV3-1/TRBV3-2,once,CASSGTGTPYEQYF,TGTGCCAGCAGCGGGACAGGGACCCCTTACGAGCAGTACTTC
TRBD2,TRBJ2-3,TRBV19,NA,CASRAGGPKDTQYF,TGTGCCAGTAGGGCGGGGGGGCCCAAAGATACGCAGTATTTT
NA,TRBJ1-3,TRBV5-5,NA,CASSLGQGGNTIYF,TGTGCCAGCAGCTTGGGGCAGGGAGGCAACACCATATATTTT
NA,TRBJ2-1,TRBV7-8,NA,CASRYSFSNDPYNEQFF,TGTGCCAGCAGGTACTCCTTCTCAAACGATCCCTACAATGAGCAGTTCTTC
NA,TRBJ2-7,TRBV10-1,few,CASSESPGSDEQYF,TGCGCCAGCAGTGAGTCGCCCGGTTCCGACGAGCAGTACTTC
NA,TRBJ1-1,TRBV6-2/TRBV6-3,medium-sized,CASSTGHPNTEAFF,TGTGCCAGCAGTACGGGACACCCTAACACTGAAGCTTTCTTT
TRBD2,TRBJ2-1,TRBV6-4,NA,CASSFSGGSSYNEQFF,TGTGCCAGCAGCTTTAGCGGGGGCAGCTCCTACAATGAGCAGTTCTTC
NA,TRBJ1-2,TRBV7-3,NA,CASSLTAGDGYTF,TGTGCCAGCAGCTTAACGGCGGGGGATGGCTACACCTTC
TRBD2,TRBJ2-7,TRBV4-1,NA,CASSQGSGAGFYEQYF,TGCGCCAGCAGCCAGGGCTCGGGAGCGGGATTCTACGAGCAGTACTTC
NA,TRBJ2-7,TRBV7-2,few,CASSLTTGGRTTPYEQYF,TGTGCCAGCAGCTTGACGACCGGAGGGAGGACAACCCCCTACGAGCAGTACTTC
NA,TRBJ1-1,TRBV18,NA,CASSPDNRPEAFF,TGTGCCAGCTCACCAGACAATCGGCCTGAAGCTTTCTTT
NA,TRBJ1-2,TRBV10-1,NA,CASSESGASGYTF,TGCGCCAGCAGTGAGTCGGGGGCGAGCGGCTACACCTTC
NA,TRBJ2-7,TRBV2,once,CASSYDVRYEQYF,TGTGCCAGCAGCTACGACGTGCGGTACGAGCAGTACTTC
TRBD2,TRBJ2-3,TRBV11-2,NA,CASSPRLAPDTQYF,TGTGCCAGCAGCCCTAGACTAGCCCCAGATACGCAGTATTTT
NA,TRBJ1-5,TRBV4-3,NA,CASSQDGGGHQPQHF,TGCGCCAGCAGCCAAGATGGGGGGGGCCATCAGCCCCAGCATTTT
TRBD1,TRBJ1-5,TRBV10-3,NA,CAISETTTGGQPQHF,TGTGCCATCAGTGAAACGACGACAGGGGGACAGCCCCAGCATTTT
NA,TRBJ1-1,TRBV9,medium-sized,CASSTGQISEAFF,TGTGCCAGCAGCACCGGACAGATTTCTGAAGCTTTCTTT
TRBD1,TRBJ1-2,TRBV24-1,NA,CATSEPGQDHYGYTF,TGTGCCACCAGTGAACCGGGACAGGACCACTATGGCTACACCTTC
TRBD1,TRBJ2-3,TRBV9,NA,CASSVGAGGGTDTQYF,TGTGCCAGCAGCGTAGGGGCAGGGGGAGGCACAGATACGCAGTATTTT
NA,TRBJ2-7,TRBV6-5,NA,CASRTASYEQYF,TGTGCCAGCAGGACAGCCTCCTACGAGCAGTACTTC
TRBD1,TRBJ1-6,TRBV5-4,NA,CASSPGQGNSPLHF,TGTGCCAGCAGCCCGGGACAGGGGAATTCACCCCTCCACTTT
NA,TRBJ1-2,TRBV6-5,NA,CASRPTMWGDYGYTF,TGTGCCAGCAGGCCGACCATGTGGGGGGACTATGGCTACACCTTC
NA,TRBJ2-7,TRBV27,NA,CASREDSRDEQYF,TGTGCCAGCAGAGAGGACAGCCGGGACGAGCAGTACTTC
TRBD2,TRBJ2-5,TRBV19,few,CASSRGEGLPQYF,TGTGCCAGTAGTAGAGGGGAGGGTTTGCCCCAGTACTTC
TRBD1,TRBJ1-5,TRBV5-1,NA,CASSLGQGEQPQHF,TGCGCCAGCAGCTTGGGACAGGGTGAACAGCCCCAGCATTTT
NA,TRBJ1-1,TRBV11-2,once,CASSFTLNTEAFF,TGTGCCAGCAGCTTTACACTAAACACTGAAGCTTTCTTT
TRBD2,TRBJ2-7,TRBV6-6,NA,CASSSGLAGGSYEQYF,TGTGCCAGCAGTTCCGGACTAGCGGGGGGGTCCTACGAGCAGTACTTC
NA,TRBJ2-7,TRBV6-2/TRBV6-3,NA,CASSWDFHEQYF,TGTGCCAGCAGTTGGGACTTTCACGAGCAGTACTTC
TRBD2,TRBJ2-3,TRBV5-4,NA,CASSLGGGALTDTQYF,TGTGCCAGCAGCTTGGGCGGGGGGGCGCTCACAGATACGCAGTATTTT
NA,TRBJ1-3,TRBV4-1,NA,CASSQGGGGATGNTIYF,TGCGCCAGCAGCCAAGGCGGAGGAGGGGCAACTGGAAACACCATATATTTT
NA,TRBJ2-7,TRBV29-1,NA,CSVNQNYEQYF,TGCAGCGTTAATCAGAACTACGAGCAGTACTTC
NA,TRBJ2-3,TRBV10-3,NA,CAIDRDTSSTDTQYF,TGTGCCATCGATCGGGACACCTCTAGCACAGATACGCAGTATTTT
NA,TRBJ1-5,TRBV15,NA,CATSTGTTGGQPQHF,TGTGCCACCAGCACCGGGACAACGGGAGGTCAGCCCCAGCATTTT